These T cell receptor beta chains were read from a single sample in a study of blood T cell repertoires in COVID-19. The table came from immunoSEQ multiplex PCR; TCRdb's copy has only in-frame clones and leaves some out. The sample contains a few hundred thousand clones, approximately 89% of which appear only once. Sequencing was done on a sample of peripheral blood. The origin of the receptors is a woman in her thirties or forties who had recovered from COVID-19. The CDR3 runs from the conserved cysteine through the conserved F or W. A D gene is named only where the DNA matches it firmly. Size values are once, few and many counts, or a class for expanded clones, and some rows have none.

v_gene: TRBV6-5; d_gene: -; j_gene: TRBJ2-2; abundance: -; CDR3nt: TGTGCCAGCAGAAAGGACAGAAACACCGGGGAGCTGTTTTTT; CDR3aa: CASRKDRNTGELFF
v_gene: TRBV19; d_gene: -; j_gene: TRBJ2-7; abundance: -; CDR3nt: TGTGCCAGTAGTGTGGGCAGGGCCTACGAGCAGTACTTC; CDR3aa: CASSVGRAYEQYF
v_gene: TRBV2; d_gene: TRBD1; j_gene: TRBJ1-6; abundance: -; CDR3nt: TGTGCCAGGGAGGAGGGGACAGGGGGTAATTCACCCCTCCACTTT; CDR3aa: CAREEGTGGNSPLHF
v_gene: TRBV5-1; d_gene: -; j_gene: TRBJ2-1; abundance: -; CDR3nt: TGCGCCAGCAGCTTGGACTTATGGGGGGACAATGAGCAGTTCTTC; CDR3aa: CASSLDLWGDNEQFF
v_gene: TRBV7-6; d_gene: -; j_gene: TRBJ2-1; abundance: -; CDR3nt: TGTGCCAGCAGCTTAGCGGACGGGGTCATTGAGCAGTTCTTC; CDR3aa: CASSLADGVIEQFF
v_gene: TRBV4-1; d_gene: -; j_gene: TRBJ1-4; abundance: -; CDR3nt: TGCGCCAGCAGCCAAGTAGCAACTAATGAAAAACTGTTTTTT; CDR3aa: CASSQVATNEKLFF
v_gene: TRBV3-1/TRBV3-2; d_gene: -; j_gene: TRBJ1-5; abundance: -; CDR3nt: TGTGCCAGCAGCCAAGGGGCAAATCAGCCCCAGCATTTT; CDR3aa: CASSQGANQPQHF
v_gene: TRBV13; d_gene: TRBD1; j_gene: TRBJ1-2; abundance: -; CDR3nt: TGTGCCAGCAGCGAACAGGGGGCGGACTATGGCTACACCTTC; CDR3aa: CASSEQGADYGYTF
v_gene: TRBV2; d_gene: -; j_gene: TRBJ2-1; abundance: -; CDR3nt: TGTGCCAGCAGTGGAGCTGGAGAAAGCTCCTACAATGAGCAGTTCTTC; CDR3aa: CASSGAGESSYNEQFF
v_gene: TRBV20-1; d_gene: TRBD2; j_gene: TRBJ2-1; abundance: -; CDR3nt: TGCAGTGCTAGTAAGAGCGGGGGTTTTTACAATGAGCAGTTCTTC; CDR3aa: CSASKSGGFYNEQFF
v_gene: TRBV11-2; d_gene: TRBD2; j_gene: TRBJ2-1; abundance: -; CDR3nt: TGTGCCAGCAGCGAATTTAGCGGGGGTGTGGGGCATGAGCAGTTCTTC; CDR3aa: CASSEFSGGVGHEQFF
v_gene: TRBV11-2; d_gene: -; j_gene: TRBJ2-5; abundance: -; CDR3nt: TGTGCCAGCAGCTTAGCAGGAAGACAAGAGACCCAGTACTTC; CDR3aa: CASSLAGRQETQYF
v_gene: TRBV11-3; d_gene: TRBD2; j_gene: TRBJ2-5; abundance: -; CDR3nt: TGTGCCAGCAGCTTAGCCCAACTAGCGGGGGGCGAGACCCAGTACTTC; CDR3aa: CASSLAQLAGGETQYF
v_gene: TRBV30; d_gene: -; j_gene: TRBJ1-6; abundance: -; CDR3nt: TGTGCCTGGAGTCCCCCGTTCAATTCACCCCTCCACTTT; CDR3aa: CAWSPPFNSPLHF
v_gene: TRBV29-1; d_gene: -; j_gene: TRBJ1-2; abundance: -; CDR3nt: TGCAGCGTCTTACTAGGCAGGGGCAACAGCTATGGCTACACCTTC; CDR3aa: CSVLLGRGNSYGYTF
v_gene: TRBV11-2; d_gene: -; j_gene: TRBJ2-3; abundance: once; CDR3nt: TGTGCCAGCAGCTTAGTTAGCGAACCATACACAGATACGCAGTATTTT; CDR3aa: CASSLVSEPYTDTQYF
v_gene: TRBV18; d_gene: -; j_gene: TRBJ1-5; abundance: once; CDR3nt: TGTGCCAGCTCGCCCTACGGGGGCAATCAGCCCCAGCATTTT; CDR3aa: CASSPYGGNQPQHF
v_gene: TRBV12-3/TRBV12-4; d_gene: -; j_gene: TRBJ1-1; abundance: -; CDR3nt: TGTGCCAGCACCATTTCGGGGGGAACTGAAGCTTTCTTT; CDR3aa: CASTISGGTEAFF
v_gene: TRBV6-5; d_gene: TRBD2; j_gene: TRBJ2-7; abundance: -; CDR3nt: TGTGCCAGCAGCCGGCCCGGCGGGGGACCTTACGAGCAGTACTTC; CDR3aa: CASSRPGGGPYEQYF
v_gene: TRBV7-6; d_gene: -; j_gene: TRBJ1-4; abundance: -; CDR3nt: TGTGCCAGCAGCTCCCCCAAAAGGGGCAACAATGCAACTAATGAAAAACTGTTTTTT; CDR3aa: CASSSPKRGNNATNEKLFF
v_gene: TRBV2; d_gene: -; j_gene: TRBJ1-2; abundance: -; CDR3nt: TGTGCCAGCAGTGTGCACAACAACTATGGCTACACCTTC; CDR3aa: CASSVHNNYGYTF
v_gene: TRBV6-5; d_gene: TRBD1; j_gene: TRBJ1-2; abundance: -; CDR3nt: TGTGCCAGCAGTTACTTCGGGACAGGGGGCGGCTATGGCTACACCTTC; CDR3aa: CASSYFGTGGGYGYTF
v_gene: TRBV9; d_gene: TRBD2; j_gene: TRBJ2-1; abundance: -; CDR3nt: TGTGCCAGCAGCGTAGCGAGCGGGGCATCTACAATAGTTGAGCAGTTCTTC; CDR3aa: CASSVASGASTIVEQFF
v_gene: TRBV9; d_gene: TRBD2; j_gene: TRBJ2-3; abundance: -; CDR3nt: TGTGCCAGCAGCTCAAGCGGGAGAAACACAGATACGCAGTATTTT; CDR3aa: CASSSSGRNTDTQYF
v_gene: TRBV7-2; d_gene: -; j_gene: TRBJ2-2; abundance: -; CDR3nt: TGTGCCAGCAGCCAGGCTGTCACCGGGGAGCTGTTTTTT; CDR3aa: CASSQAVTGELFF
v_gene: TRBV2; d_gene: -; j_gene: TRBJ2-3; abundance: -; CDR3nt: TGTGCCAGCAGTGATCGAACTGGAGCAGATACGCAGTATTTT; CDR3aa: CASSDRTGADTQYF
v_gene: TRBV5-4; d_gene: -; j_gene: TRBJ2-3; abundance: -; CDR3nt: TGTGCCAGCAGCTTCCACATCAGCACAGATACGCAGTATTTT; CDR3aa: CASSFHISTDTQYF
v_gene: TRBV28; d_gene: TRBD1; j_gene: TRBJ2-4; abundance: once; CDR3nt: TGTGCCAGCAGGGGACAGGGCGGCAAAAACATTCAGTACTTC; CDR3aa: CASRGQGGKNIQYF
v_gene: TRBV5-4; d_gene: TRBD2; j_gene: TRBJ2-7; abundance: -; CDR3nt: TGTGCCCTACAGTCAGACCTAGCGGGCGAGCAGTACTTC; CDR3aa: CALQSDLAGEQYF
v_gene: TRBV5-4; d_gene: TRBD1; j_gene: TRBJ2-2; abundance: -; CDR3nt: TGTGCCAGCAGCACAGGGACAGGGAAAAGGGAGCTGTTTTTT; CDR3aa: CASSTGTGKRELFF
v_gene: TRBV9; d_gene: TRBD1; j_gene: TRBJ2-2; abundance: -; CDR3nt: TGTGCCAGCAGCGAGGGGGCGGTCGGGGAGCTGTTTTTT; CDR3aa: CASSEGAVGELFF
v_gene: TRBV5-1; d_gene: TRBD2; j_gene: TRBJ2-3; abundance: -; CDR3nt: TGCGCCAGCAGCTTCGCGGGGGGCACAGATACGCAGTATTTT; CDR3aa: CASSFAGGTDTQYF
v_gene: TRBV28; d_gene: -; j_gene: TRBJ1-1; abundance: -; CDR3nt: TGTGCCAGCAGTTTATGGAGGGACTTGAACACTGAAGCTTTCTTT; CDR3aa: CASSLWRDLNTEAFF
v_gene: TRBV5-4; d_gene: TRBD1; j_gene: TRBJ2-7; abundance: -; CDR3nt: TGTGCCAGCAGCGCTTCCGGGACAGCCTACGAGCAGTACTTC; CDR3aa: CASSASGTAYEQYF
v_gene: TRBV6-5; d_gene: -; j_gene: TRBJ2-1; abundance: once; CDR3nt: TGTGCCAGCAGTTACTCGTCGGCGGTTGATCAAGAGCAGTTCTTC; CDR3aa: CASSYSSAVDQEQFF
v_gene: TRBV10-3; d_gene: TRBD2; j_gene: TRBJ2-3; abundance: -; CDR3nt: TGTGCCATCAGGACTAGCGGGGGGTCTAAAGATACGCAGTATTTT; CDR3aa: CAIRTSGGSKDTQYF
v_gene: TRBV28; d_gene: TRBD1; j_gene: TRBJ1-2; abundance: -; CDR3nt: TGTGCCAGCCGGGACAGGGGAATGAGGACCTATGGCTACACCTTC; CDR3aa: CASRDRGMRTYGYTF
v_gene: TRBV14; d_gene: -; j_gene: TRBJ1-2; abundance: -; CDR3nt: TGTGCCAGCAGCCCGCAGGTCGACTATGGCTACACCTTC; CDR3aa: CASSPQVDYGYTF
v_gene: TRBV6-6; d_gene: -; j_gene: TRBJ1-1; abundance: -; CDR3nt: TGTGCCTTGGGGGGGGTGAACACTGAAGCTTTCTTT; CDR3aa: CALGGVNTEAFF
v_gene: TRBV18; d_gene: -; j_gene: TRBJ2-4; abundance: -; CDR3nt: TGTGCCAGCTCACCAAGGCAAGCGGAAAACATTCAGTACTTC; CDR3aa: CASSPRQAENIQYF
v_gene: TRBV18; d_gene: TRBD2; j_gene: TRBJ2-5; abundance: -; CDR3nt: TGTGCCAGCTCACCACGGCCTAGCGGGGGGCAGCCCCAAGAGACCCAGTACTTC; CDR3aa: CASSPRPSGGQPQETQYF
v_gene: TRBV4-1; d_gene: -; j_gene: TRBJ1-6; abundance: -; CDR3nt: TGCGCCAGCAGCCAAGATCCCAGGGGCAATTCACCCCTCCACTTT; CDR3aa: CASSQDPRGNSPLHF
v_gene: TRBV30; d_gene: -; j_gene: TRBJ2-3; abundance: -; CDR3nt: TGTGCCCGACAAACCCCCGATACGCAGTATTTT; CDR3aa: CARQTPDTQYF
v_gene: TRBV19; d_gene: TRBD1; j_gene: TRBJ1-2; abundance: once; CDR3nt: TGTGCCAGTAGTACCCAGGGGGCCTATGGCTACACCTTC; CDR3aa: CASSTQGAYGYTF
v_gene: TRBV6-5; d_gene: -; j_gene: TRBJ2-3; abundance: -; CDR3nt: TGTGCCAGCAGTTCTAGCTACACAGATACGCAGTATTTT; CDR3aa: CASSSSYTDTQYF
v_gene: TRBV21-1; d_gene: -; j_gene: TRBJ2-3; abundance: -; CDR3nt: TGTGCCAGCAGCAAAGGGACCCCGACTAGCGGCAGCACAGATACGCAGTATTTT; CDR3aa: CASSKGTPTSGSTDTQYF
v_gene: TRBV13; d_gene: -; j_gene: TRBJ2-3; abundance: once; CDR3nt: TGTGCCAGTTCGAAGGGGAAAAGCACAGATACGCAGTATTTT; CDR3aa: CASSKGKSTDTQYF
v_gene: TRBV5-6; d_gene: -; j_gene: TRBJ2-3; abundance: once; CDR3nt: TGTGCCAGCAGCTTAATAACAGATACGCAGTATTTT; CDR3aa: CASSLITDTQYF
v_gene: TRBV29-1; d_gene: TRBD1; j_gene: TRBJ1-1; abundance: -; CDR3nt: TGCAGCGTTGAACCGGGACAGCCGGGGGTGGCTGAAGCTTTCTTT; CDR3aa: CSVEPGQPGVAEAFF
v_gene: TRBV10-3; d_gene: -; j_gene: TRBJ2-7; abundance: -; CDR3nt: TGTGCCATCAGTGGGGGGGTTGCCTACGAGCAGTACTTC; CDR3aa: CAISGGVAYEQYF
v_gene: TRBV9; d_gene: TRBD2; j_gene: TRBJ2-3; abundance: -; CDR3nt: TGTGCCAGCAGCGATAGCGGGATGCGGACAGATACGCAGTATTTT; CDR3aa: CASSDSGMRTDTQYF
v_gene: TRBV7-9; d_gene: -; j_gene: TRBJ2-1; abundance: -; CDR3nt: TGTGCCAGCAGCTTGGTGGGAGCATACAATGAGCAGTTCTTC; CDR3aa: CASSLVGAYNEQFF
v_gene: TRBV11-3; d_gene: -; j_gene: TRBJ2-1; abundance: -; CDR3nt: TGTGCCAGCAGCGCGGATCACAATGAGCAGTTCTTC; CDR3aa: CASSADHNEQFF